This TCR beta chain appears in the sequencing data of a study of graft-versus-host responses after intestinal transplantation. Across the whole study: Every recipient underwent anti-thymocyte globulin induction, then tacrolimus and steroids for roughly three years.

Comment on this clone: Its antigen is undetermined.

TCRdb's copy holds only in-frame clones and misses some; the assay was immunoSEQ multiplex PCR. The sample contains 80,000 or so clones, 92% of which appear only once. Findings of the study overall: Levels of circulating GvH clones at their peak were associated with early post-transplant HvG declines. Those patients showing graft-donor T cell macrochimerism displayed high graft-versus-host to host-versus-graft clonal ratios in allografts. Present in recipient marrow, GvH clones included some that appeared first in ileum or blood.

CDR3 size: 14 residues. Germline assignment: CDR1 SNHLY and CDR2 FYNNEI. Trimming took 7 bases from V and 8 from J, leaving 17 bases between them. The starting material was PBMCs, obtained 98 days after intestinal transplantation. The chain combines TRBV2 with TRBJ1-4; possibly TRBD1 for D (5 bases). The sequence came from a human patient who received an intestinal transplant, so some T cells may come from the graft donor. The DNA of the CDR3 is TGTGCCAGCAAACGGGAGGGGAGGGACGAAAAACTGTTTTTT. Its protein product is CASKREGRDEKLFF.